The next 3 T cell receptor beta chains were all read from a single sample in a study of T-cell reconstitution after alpha-beta-depleted transplantation in children. During its preparation, the TCRbeta library received unique molecular identifiers. From the PCR reads, TCRdb called clonotypes with MiXCR, one entry per CDR3 protein. The sample has roughly 200,000 distinct CDR3 sequences; roughly 6.8% are singletons. The sample was PBMCs from the stem cell graft donor, taken from the stem cell graft. These receptors originate from a human donor who donated a stem cell graft to a child with Wiskott-Aldrich syndrome.

The CDR3 sequence is CATLRGQSEEAFF. The CDR3 DNA is TGCGCCACCTTACGTGGACAGTCCGAAGAAGCTTTCTTT. The rearrangement uses TRBV10-2 and TRBJ1-1, with D tentatively TRBD1 (6 bases). The length of the CDR3 is 13 residues. Germline V lookup: CDR1 WSHSY, CDR2 SAAADI. The V and J ends lost 10 bases and 8 bases respectively, with 20 bases between them.

This clonotype was found many times. The chain uses TRBV5-6 and TRBJ1-6, with a possible D match to TRBD1 (6 bases). Looked up from germline, CDR1 is SGHDT and CDR2 is YYEEEE. This CDR3 comprises 15 residues. The V and J ends lost 1 base and 9 bases respectively, with 14 bases between them. DNA for the CDR3: TGTGCCAGCAGCTTGAAAGGGGACAAGCGTTCACCCCTCCACTTT. It is translated as CASSLKGDKRSPLHF.

The rearrangement joins TRBV12-3 or TRBV12-4 to TRBJ2-2; TRBD2 matches 11 bases. V trimming: 5 bases; J trimming: 1 base; junction bases outside the gene matches: 6. The CDR3 length is 17 residues. CDR3 coding DNA: TGTGCCAGCAGTCCCAGTAGCGGGGGGGGGAACACCGGGGAGCTGTTTTTT. Translating it yields CASSPSSGGGNTGELFF.